There are many counts of the clone carrying this T cell receptor beta chain. The antigen is undetermined. TCRdb re-analysed the multiplex PCR reads in MiXCR, keeping a single row per CDR3 protein. The table records 160,000 or so distinct CDR3 sequences, about 34% of them present only once. The junction had 3 bases not matched to a gene; V was cut back by 7 bases and J by 4 bases. The CDR3 has 11 residues. The germline gives CDR1 SQVTM, CDR2 ANQGSEA. These data come from a study of breast tumors, draining lymph nodes, adjacent tissues. Breast cancer patients provided tissue from their axillary draining lymph nodes. Study-level results: Tumor repertoires ranked between lymph nodes and nontumor tissue in diversity, with V and J gene preferences. The lymph node origin of tumor T cells was framed as consistent with a hypothesis, not demonstrated.

The sequenced material came from axillary lymph node tissue. The sequence derives from a female donor with breast cancer. Some clones in this sample may be carry-over from other donors' samples. This chain uses TRBV29-1 with TRBJ2-7, with 8 bases identical to TRBD1. As DNA, the CDR3 is TGCAGCGCCTACAGGGGGTACGAGCAGTACTTC. It codes for CSAYRGYEQYF.